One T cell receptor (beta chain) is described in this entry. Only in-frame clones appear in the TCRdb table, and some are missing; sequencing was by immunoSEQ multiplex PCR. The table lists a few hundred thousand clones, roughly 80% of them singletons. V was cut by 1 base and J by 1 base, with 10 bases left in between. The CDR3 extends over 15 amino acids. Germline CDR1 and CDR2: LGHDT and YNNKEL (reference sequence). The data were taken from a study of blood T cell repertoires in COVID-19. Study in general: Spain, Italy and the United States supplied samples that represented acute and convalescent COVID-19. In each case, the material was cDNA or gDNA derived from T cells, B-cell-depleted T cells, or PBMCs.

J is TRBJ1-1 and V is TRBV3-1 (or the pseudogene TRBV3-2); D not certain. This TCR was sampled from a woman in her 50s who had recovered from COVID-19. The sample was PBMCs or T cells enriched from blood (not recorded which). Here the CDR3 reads CASSQGVVQNTEAFF. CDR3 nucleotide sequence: TGTGCCAGCAGCCAAGGCGTAGTCCAGAACACTGAAGCTTTCTTT.